This TCR beta chain is from a study of yellow fever vaccine responses in identical twins. The CDR3 is made up of 18 amino acids. The germline V gene encodes CDR1 MNHEY and CDR2 SVGAGI. Trimming removed 2 bases from V and 2 bases from J, with 21 bases in between. Using its own MiXCR run on the RT-PCR reads, TCRdb lists one record per CDR3 protein. The data contain some 1,300 distinct CDR3 sequences, 86% of them singletons. Concerning this clonotype itself: Its antigen remains unidentified.

Study-wide points: Among the twins, the vaccine T cell response reportedly seemed partly convergent and partly personalized.

The sequence came from a woman aged 18-30 years who received the yellow fever vaccine. Specimen: T cells from blood (PBMCs), unsorted or a sorted subset (not recorded which), collected before or after yellow fever vaccination (not recorded which). The chain joins TRBV6-5 to TRBJ1-2; D is unclear. The CDR3 spells CASSYPPGSLYSNYGYTF. The CDR3 DNA follows: TGTGCCAGCAGTTACCCCCCGGGCAGCCTATATTCAAACTATGGCTACACCTTC.